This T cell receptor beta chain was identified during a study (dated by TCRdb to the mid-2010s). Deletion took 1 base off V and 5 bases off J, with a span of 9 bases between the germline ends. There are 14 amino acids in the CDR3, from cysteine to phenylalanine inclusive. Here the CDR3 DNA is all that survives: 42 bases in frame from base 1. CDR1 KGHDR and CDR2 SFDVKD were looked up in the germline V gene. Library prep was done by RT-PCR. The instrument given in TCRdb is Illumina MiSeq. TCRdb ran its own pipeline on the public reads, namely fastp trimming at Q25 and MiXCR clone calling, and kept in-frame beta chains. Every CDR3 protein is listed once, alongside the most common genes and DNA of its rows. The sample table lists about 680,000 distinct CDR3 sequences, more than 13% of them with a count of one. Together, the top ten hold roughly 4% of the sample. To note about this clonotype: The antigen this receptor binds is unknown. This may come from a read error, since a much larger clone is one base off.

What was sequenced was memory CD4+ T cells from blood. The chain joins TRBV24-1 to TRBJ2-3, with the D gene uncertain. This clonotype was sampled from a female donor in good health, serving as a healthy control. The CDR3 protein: CATSDFREVDTQYF. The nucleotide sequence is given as TGTGCCACCAGTGATTTCCGCGAGGTAGATACGCAGTATTTT.